The 25 T cell receptor beta chains given below trace back to one sample, sequenced in a study of shared clonotypes between healthy human individuals. TCRdb's table, derived via immunoSEQ multiplex PCR, lists solely in-frame clones and lacks some. The sample contains a few million clones, approximately 96% of which appear only once. What was sequenced was naive CD4+ T cells sorted from blood. Sample subset: CD45RA+ positively selected. These receptor sequences come from a man between 18 and 29 years old in good health.

This chain links TRBV18 with TRBJ2-1; 13 positions agree with TRBD2. With V trimmed by 6 bases and J by 4 bases, 12 bases remained unmatched. In germline, CDR1 is KGHSH, CDR2 LQKENI. There are 18 residues in the CDR3. The CDR3 region has the DNA TGTGCCAGCTCCCCCACCCTACTAGCGGGGGGGCCGTACAATGAGCAGTTCTTC. This translates into CASSPTLLAGGPYNEQFF.

This clone has only one observation. The chain has TRBV5-1 and TRBJ2-5; D not certain. Deletions cut 4 bases from V and 2 bases from J, with 6 bases between. The germline CDR1 and CDR2 sequences are SGHRS and YFSETQ. The CDR3 has 12 residues. CDR3 DNA sequence: TGCGCCAGCAGCGCTAAACAAGAGACCCAGTACTTC. Protein product: CASSAKQETQYF.

The gene calls are TRBV6-6 and TRBJ2-3; TRBD2 is a possible D gene (6 bases). Trimming removed 0 bases at V and 8 bases at J, with 9 bases between. Germline V gene sequence: CDR1 MNHNY, CDR2 SVGAGI (reference sequence). The CDR3 covers 13 residues. The CDR3 loop is CASSYSVGGTQYF. The CDR3 region has the DNA TGTGCCAGCAGTTACTCGGTGGGAGGTACGCAGTATTTT.

The chain carries TRBV6-1 and TRBJ2-7; D remains ambiguous. The germline V and J ends were trimmed by 7 bases and 2 bases, with 6 bases remaining between them. There are 11 residues in the CDR3. Germline V lookup: CDR1 MNHNS, CDR2 SASEGT. Here the CDR3 reads CASTHTYEQYF. The CDR3 DNA follows: TGTGCCAGCACTCATACCTACGAGCAGTACTTC.

The gene calls are TRBV6-5 and TRBJ1-1; D remains ambiguous. Germline CDR1 and CDR2: MNHEY and SVGAGI. The V and J ends lost 4 bases and 1 base respectively, with 16 bases between them. This CDR3 comprises 16 residues. The CDR3 region has the DNA TGTGCCAGCAGTTCGGAAGGGCGTTGGTGGAACACTGAAGCTTTCTTT. It yields the protein CASSSEGRWWNTEAFF.

This rearrangement joins TRBV18 to TRBJ2-7; 7 nucleotides agree with TRBD1. This CDR3 is 14 amino acids long. Trimming removed 3 bases from V and 6 bases from J; junction bases left unmatched: 8. Germline values: CDR1 KGHSH, CDR2 LQKENI. The CDR3 spells CASSPGTALREQYF. The CDR3 DNA is TGTGCCAGCTCACCCGGGACAGCACTACGCGAGCAGTACTTC. Full variable domain (missing parts from reference TRBV18 and TRBJ2-7): NAGVMQNPRHLVRRRGQEARLRCSPMKGHSHVYWYRQLPEEGLKFMVYLQKENIIDESGMPKERFSAEFPKEGPSILRIQQVVRGDSAAYFCASSPGTALREQYFGPGTRLTVT.

This clone was observed a handful of times. The V call is TRBV5-4, the J call TRBJ1-2; 7 nucleotides align to TRBD1. The CDR3 contains 15 residues. CDR1 and CDR2 (germline): SGHNT, YYREEE (reference sequence). Trimming removed 3 bases from V and 4 bases from J; junction bases left unmatched: 9. This CDR3 reads CASSSTDRQAYGYTF. The DNA of the CDR3 is TGTGCCAGCAGCTCCACGGACAGGCAGGCCTATGGCTACACCTTC. Complete variable domain (other parts from reference TRBV5-4 and TRBJ1-2): ETGVTQSPTHLIKTRGQQVTLRCSSQSGHNTVSWYQQALGQGPQFIFQYYREEENGRGNFPPRFSGLQFPNYSSELNVNALELDDSALYLCASSSTDRQAYGYTFGSGTRLTVV.

This chain's CDR3 is CASSLISGYNEQFF. For the CDR3, the DNA is TGTGCCAGCAGCTTAATTAGCGGATACAATGAGCAGTTCTTC. The V gene is TRBV7-2, the J gene TRBJ2-1; tentatively, D is TRBD2 (6 bases). Germline CDR1 is SGHTA and CDR2 is FQGNSA. V gave up 2 bases and J gave up 4 bases, with 9 bases separating them. The CDR3 is made up of 14 amino acids.

The chain has TRBV7-2 and TRBJ2-2; TRBD1 might be the D (5 bases). Between the trimmed V and J ends, which lost 1 base and 10 bases, there was a span of 7 bases. The CDR3 extends over 12 amino acids. Germline CDR1 is SGHTA and CDR2 is FQGNSA. CDR3 sequence reads: CASSLVGAELFF. The CDR3 DNA follows: TGTGCCAGCAGCTTAGTAGGGGCGGAGCTGTTTTTT.

The rearrangement links TRBV19 to TRBJ2-7; perhaps TRBD1 as D (5 bases). The length of the CDR3 is 12 residues. The V end lost 3 bases, the J end lost 4 bases, and 7 bases lay between the germline ends. Germline V lookup: CDR1 LNHDA, CDR2 SQIVND (reference sequence). The CDR3 loop is CASSMGRYEQYF. In nucleotides, the CDR3 is TGTGCCAGTAGTATGGGGCGATACGAGCAGTACTTC.

J is TRBJ2-1 and V is TRBV5-5; 10 bases match TRBD2. Germline loops: CDR1 SGHKS, CDR2 YYEKEE (reference sequence). V lost 2 bases to trimming and J lost 3 bases; unmatched junction nucleotides: 5. The CDR3 spans 16 residues. The CDR3 DNA reads as TGTGCCAGCAGCTTACTAGCGGGGAACTTCTACAATGAGCAGTTCTTC. This codes for CASSLLAGNFYNEQFF.

V usage is TRBV13 and J usage is TRBJ1-1; D call uncertain. This CDR3 spans 13 amino acids. Trimming removed 6 bases at V and 0 bases at J, with 8 bases between. CDR1 and CDR2 (germline): PRHDT, FYEKMQ (reference sequence). CDR3 region: CASRQILNTEAFF. CDR3 in DNA: TGTGCCAGCAGGCAGATATTGAACACTGAAGCTTTCTTT.

Details on this clone: Other DNA sequences within the sample encode an identical CDR3. V and J are TRBV6-5 and TRBJ2-3; D gene uncertain. This CDR3 comprises 13 residues. V lost 0 bases, J lost 3 bases, and 4 bases lay in between. Per the germline V gene, CDR1 is MNHEY and CDR2 is SVGAGI. The DNA of the CDR3 is TGTGCCAGCAGTTACTCGGGAACAGATACGCAGTATTTT. Its protein is CASSYSGTDTQYF.

Worth noting for this clone: At the DNA level, this CDR3 is encoded by other sequences in the same sample as well. The chain is built from TRBV6-5 and TRBJ2-7; 9 bases are a match to TRBD2. Germline V CDR1 and CDR2: MNHEY, SVGAGI. The length of the CDR3 is 15 residues. Trimming took 0 bases from V and 2 from J; bases not matched to a gene: 2. The CDR3 DNA reads as TGTGCCAGCAGTTACTCTAGCGGGGGAACCTACGAGCAGTACTTC. It is translated as CASSYSSGGTYEQYF.

The chain carries TRBV7-9 and TRBJ1-1, with D possibly being TRBD1 (6 bases). V lost 7 bases to trimming and J lost 6 bases, with 18 bases between them. The CDR3 sequence is 14 residues long. CDR1 is SEHNR, CDR2 FQNEAQ, per germline (reference sequence). In DNA form, the CDR3 reads TGTGCCAGCACCTCAACAGGGAATAGCGCTGAAGCTTTCTTT. Residues: CASTSTGNSAEAFF.

Concerning this clone: The same CDR3 is also encoded by other DNA sequences in this sample. The rearrangement links TRBV7-9 to TRBJ2-2; the D is unclear. In germline, CDR1 is SEHNR, CDR2 FQNEAQ (reference sequence). Trimming removed 1 base at V and 4 bases at J, with 4 bases between. CDR3 size: 13 residues. CDR3 sequence: CASSLGSTGELFF. The CDR3 DNA is TGTGCCAGCAGCTTAGGGTCCACCGGGGAGCTGTTTTTT.

This clone was picked up one time. The rearrangement joins TRBV6-1 to TRBJ1-1, with D possibly being TRBD1 (5 bases). The germline V gene has CDR1 MNHNS and CDR2 SASEGT. V was cut by 8 bases and J by 11 bases, with 18 bases left in between. This CDR3 has 12 amino acids. The CDR3 region is CASSPAGLEAFF. CDR3 bases: TGTGCCAGCTCCCCGGCAGGGCTTGAGGCTTTCTTT.

This rearrangement joins TRBV6-1 to TRBJ1-2; tentative D call: TRBD1 (5 bases). V was shortened by 8 bases and J by 5 bases, with 21 bases between the two germline ends. Germline CDR1 reads MNHNS; CDR2 reads SASEGT. This CDR3 contains 15 residues. The DNA of the CDR3 is TGTGCCAGCTTCGGCGGGGGTCCGGGAAGTTATGGCTACACCTTC. Translated, it gives CASFGGGPGSYGYTF.

In regard to this clone: Different DNA sequences within this sample yield the same CDR3. The gene calls are TRBV5-1 and TRBJ2-2; maybe TRBD2 (6 bases). This CDR3 has 16 amino acids. CDR1 is SGHRS and CDR2 is YFSETQ in the germline V gene. V was clipped by 1 base and J by 1 base, with 11 bases between them. The CDR3 DNA reads TGCGCCAGCAGCTTGACAGCCGGGGGGAACACCGGGGAGCTGTTTTTT. Translation: CASSLTAGGNTGELFF.

Regarding this clone: The same CDR3 also results from other DNA sequences found in this sample. The chain carries TRBV5-1 and TRBJ2-5; 7 nucleotides line up with TRBD1. The CDR3 length is 14 residues. V shed 0 bases and J 4 bases; nucleotides not matched to a gene: 3. The V gene's germline CDR1 is SGHRS and CDR2 YFSETQ. CDR3 residues: CASSLGPGGETQYF. CDR3 nucleotide sequence: TGCGCCAGCAGCTTGGGCCCAGGGGGAGAGACCCAGTACTTC.

This sequence joins TRBV18 and TRBJ2-1, with no clear D. Germline lookup yields CDR1 KGHSH and CDR2 LQKENI. The CDR3 consists of 15 residues. Trimming removed 2 bases from V and 0 bases from J, with 8 bases in between. CDR3 DNA sequence: TGTGCCAGCTCACCAATAACCATCTCCTACAATGAGCAGTTCTTC. Residues: CASSPITISYNEQFF. Variable domain in full (rest from reference TRBV18 and TRBJ2-1): NAGVMQNPRHLVRRRGQEARLRCSPMKGHSHVYWYRQLPEEGLKFMVYLQKENIIDESGMPKERFSAEFPKEGPSILRIQQVVRGDSAAYFCASSPITISYNEQFFGPGTRLTVL.

This sequence joins TRBV10-1 and TRBJ2-5, with unresolved D. CDR1 is WNHNN, CDR2 SYGVQD, per germline (reference sequence). The CDR3 loop spans 12 amino acids. The ends were cut back, 3 bases at V and 9 bases at J, with 11 bases in the middle. The CDR3, as DNA: TGCGCCAGCAGTGATAATATCTGGGCCCAGTACTTC. Amino acids: CASSDNIWAQYF.

In regard to this clone: This specimen includes other DNA sequences encoding the same CDR3. The chain employs TRBV7-2 and TRBJ1-1, with 7 bases that match TRBD1. V was clipped by 1 base and J by 1 base; unmatched bases: 0. CDR3 length equals 14 residues. CDR1 is SGHTA, CDR2 FQGNSA, per germline. The CDR3 DNA reads TGTGCCAGCAGCTTAGGGACAGGGAACACTGAAGCTTTCTTT. Amino acids: CASSLGTGNTEAFF. The complete variable domain, with remaining parts taken from reference TRBV7-2 and TRBJ1-1, reads GAGVSQSPSNKVTEKGKDVELRCDPISGHTALYWYRQSLGQGLEFLIYFQGNSAPDKSGLPSDRFSAERTGGSVSTLTIQRTQQEDSAVYLCASSLGTGNTEAFFGQGTRLTVV.

J is TRBJ2-2 and V is TRBV6-5; a weak D match, TRBD2 (5 bases). Germline assignment: CDR1 MNHEY and CDR2 SVGAGI. The CDR3 loop spans 14 amino acids. V was shortened by 8 bases and J by 4 bases, with 14 bases between the two germline ends. CDR3 in amino acids: CASGQSGSTGELFF. CDR3 coding DNA: TGTGCCAGCGGCCAGTCGGGGAGCACCGGGGAGCTGTTTTTT.

The chain combines TRBV5-6 with TRBJ1-5; no definite D call. The CDR3 is 12 amino acids. The germline V gene has CDR1 SGHDT and CDR2 YYEEEE. V was cut by 4 bases and J by 3 bases, with 5 bases left in between. The CDR3 region is CASSGYNQPQHF. In DNA form, the CDR3 reads TGTGCCAGCAGCGGTTACAATCAGCCCCAGCATTTT.